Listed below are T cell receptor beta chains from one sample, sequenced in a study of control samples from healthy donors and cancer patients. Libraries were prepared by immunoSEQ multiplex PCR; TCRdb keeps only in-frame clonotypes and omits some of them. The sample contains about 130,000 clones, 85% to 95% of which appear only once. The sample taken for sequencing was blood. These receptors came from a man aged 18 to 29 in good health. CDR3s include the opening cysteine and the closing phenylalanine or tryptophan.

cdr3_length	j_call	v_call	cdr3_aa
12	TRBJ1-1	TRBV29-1	CSTQNRGQEAFF
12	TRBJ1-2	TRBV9	CASSRGDGGYTF
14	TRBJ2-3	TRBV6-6	CASSYFRQPDTQYF
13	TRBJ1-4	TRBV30	CAWTPGQGEKLFF
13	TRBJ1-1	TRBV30	CAWRGQMNTEAFF
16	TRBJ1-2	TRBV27	CASSFLGRRGDYGYTF
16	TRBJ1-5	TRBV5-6	CASSFFTGIGNQPQHF
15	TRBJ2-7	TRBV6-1	CASSDAGQGGPEQYF
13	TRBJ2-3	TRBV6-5	CASISVGEDTQYF
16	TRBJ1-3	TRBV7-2	CASSPMGGKAGNTIYF
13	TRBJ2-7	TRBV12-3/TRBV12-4	CASSFQRYYEQYF
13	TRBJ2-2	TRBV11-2	CASSLMDTGELFF
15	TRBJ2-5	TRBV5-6	CASSLGDRGGETQYF
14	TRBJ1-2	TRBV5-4	CASSLFGDIYGYTF
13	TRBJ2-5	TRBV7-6	CASSARPQETQYF
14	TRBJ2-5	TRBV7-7	CASSLNRGLETQYF
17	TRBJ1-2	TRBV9	CASSDIDPIRGPYGYTF
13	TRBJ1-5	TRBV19	CASKQFSAQPQHF
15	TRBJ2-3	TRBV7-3	CASSNTAGGGDTQYF
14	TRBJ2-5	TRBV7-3	CASSLSGAEETQYF
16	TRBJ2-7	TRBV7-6	CASRANPGTGGNEQYF
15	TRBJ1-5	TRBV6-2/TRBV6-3	CASSYVTGGTQPQHF
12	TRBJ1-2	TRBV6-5	CASRDINYGYTF
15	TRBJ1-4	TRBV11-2	CASSRHRAPNEKLFF
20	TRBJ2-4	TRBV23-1	CASSQYESPSRPEGKNIQYF
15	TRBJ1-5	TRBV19	CASSIVPGSGQPQHF
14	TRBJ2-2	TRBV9	CASSVGGGGGELFF
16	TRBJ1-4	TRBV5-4	CASSLGAGTGVEKLFF
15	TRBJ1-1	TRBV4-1	CASSQVPRRNTEAFF
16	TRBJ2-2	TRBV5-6	CASSLWQVTNTGELFF
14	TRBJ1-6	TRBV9	CASSVEEADSPLHF
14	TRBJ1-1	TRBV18	CASSSGGENTEAFF
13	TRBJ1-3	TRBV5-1	CASSFRSGNTIYF
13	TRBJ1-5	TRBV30	CAWNVAVHQPQHF
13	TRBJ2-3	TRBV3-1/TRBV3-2	CASSQEIADTQYF
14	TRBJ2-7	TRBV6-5	CASRLDWARDEQYF
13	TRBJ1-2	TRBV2	CASSVLSFYGYTF
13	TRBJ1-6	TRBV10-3	CAISEAYNSPLHF
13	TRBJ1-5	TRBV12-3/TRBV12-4	CASSLQGNQPQHF
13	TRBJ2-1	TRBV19	CASSLGPNNEQFF
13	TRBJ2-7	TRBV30	CAWSVVGAYEQYF
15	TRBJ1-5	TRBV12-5	CASGTGTGGGQPQHF
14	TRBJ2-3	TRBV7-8	CASSPRGSTDTQYF
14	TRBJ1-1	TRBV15	CATSRDIRGTEAFF
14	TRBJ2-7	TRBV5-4	CASSYKHRLDEQYF
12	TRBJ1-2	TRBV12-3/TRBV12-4	CASSLGTYGYTF
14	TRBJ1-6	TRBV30	CAFFSGGNHSPLHF
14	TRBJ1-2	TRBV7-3	CASSFDGTNYGYTF
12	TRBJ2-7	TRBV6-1	CASSEDRYEQYF
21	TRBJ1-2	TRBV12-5	CASGLPLKAGQDAGLGGGYTF